This T cell receptor beta chain was identified during a study of blood T cell repertoires in COVID-19. Study context: Sites across the United States, Italy and Spain contributed samples from acute and convalescent COVID-19. T cells, B-cell-depleted T cells, or PBMCs supplied cDNA or gDNA.

Original processing notes: Scientists estimated how many nucleated cells there were by amplifying reference gene primers. TCRdb keeps only in-frame clones here, not all; method: immunoSEQ multiplex PCR. V and J calls and clone size come straight from that table; D and trimming were deduced from the DNA. There are 150,000 to 200,000 clones in the sample; about 85% occur only once, and 20% to 25% lies in the top ten. This CDR3 has 19 residues. V was cut by 5 bases and J by 7 bases, with 30 bases left in between. CDR1 is SGHVS, CDR2 FQNEAQ, per germline. The receptor was isolated from a man aged 55 to 70 with active or convalescent COVID-19. Sequences were obtained from peripheral blood. The chain carries TRBV7-8 and TRBJ2-1; TRBD1 might be the D (6 bases). Written as DNA, the CDR3 is TGTGCCAGCAGCCCTCTGAGGGCGTTGCAGGGGTGGTCTCGGAATGAGCAGTTCTTC. The encoded protein is CASSPLRALQGWSRNEQFF.